Included here is one T cell receptor (beta chain) sequence, with context. Source study methods: Estimation of nucleated cell counts was performed using reference gene primer amplification. Sequencing was performed with immunoSEQ multiplex PCR; in TCRdb, only in-frame clones are kept and a portion is missing. That table is the source of V, J and clone size, and D and trimming were worked out from the DNA. This table has 310,000 or so clones, 88% appearing once. The ends were cut back, 4 bases at V and 3 bases at J, with 16 bases in the middle. This CDR3 is 15 amino acids long. Germline values: CDR1 LNHDA, CDR2 SQIVND (reference sequence). This entry is derived from a study of blood T cell repertoires in COVID-19. Study-wide context: There were acute and convalescent COVID-19 samples, and they came from the United States, Italy and Spain. PBMCs, B-cell-depleted T cells, or T cells were the source of the cDNA or gDNA that made up the material.

Sequencing was done on a sample of peripheral blood. This rearrangement joins TRBV19 to TRBJ2-7; the D gene is possibly TRBD2 (6 bases). This clonotype was sampled from a woman aged 25 to 45 with COVID-19, enrolled during active disease. This CDR3 is CASSSGTLGVYEQYF. Written as DNA, the CDR3 is TGTGCCAGTAGTAGCGGGACTTTGGGGGTCTACGAGCAGTACTTC.